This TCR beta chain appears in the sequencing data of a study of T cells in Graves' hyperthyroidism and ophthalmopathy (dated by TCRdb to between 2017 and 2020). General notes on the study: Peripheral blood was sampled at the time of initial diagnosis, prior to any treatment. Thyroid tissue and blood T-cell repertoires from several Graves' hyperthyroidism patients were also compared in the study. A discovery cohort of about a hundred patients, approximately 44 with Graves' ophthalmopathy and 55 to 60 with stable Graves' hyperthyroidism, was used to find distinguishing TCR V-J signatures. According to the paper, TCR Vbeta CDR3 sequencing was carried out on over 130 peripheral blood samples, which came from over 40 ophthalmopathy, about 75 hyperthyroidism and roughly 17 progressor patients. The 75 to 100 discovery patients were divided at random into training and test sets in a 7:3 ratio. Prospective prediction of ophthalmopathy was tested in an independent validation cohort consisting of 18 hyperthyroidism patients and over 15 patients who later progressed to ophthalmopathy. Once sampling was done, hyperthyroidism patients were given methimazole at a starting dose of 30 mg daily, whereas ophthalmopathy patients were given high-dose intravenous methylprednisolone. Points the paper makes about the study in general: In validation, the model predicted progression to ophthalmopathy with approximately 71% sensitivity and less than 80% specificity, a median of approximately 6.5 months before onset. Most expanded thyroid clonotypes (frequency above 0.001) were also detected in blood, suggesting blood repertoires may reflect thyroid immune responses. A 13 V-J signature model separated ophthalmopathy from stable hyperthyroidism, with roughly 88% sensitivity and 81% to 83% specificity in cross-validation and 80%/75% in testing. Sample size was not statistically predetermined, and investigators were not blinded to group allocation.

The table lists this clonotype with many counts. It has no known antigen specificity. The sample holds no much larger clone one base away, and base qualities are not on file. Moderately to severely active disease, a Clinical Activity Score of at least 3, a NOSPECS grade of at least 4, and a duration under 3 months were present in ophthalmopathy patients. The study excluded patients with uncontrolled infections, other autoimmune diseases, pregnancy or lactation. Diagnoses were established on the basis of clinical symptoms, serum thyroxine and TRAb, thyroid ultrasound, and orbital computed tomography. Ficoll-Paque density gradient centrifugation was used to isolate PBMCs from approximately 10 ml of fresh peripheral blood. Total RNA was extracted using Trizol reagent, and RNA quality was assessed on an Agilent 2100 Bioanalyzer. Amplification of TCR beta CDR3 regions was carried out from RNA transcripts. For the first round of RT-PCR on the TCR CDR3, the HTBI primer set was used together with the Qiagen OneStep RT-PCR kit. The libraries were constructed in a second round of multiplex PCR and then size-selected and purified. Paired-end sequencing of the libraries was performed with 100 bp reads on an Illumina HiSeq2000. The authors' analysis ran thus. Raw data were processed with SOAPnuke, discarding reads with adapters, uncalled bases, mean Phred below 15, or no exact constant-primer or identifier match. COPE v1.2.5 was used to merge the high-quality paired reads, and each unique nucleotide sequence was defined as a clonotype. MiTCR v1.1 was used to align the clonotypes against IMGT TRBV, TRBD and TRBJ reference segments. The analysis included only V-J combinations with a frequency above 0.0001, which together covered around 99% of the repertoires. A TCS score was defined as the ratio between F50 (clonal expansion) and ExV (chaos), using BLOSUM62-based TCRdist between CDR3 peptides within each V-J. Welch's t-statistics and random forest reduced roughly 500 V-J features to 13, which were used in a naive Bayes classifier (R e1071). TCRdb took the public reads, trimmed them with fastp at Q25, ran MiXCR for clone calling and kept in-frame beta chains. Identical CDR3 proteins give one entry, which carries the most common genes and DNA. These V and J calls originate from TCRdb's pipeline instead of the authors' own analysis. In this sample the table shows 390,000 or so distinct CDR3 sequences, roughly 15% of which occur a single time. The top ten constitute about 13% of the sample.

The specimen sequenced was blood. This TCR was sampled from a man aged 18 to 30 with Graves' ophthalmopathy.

The CDR3 here reads CSARLSRDWEQFF. The base sequence is TGCAGTGCTAGACTCTCCCGGGACTGGGAGCAGTTCTTC. The V and J segments used are TRBV20-1 and TRBJ2-1, with TRBD2 as a weak D call on 6 bases. V was cut back by 2 bases and J by 10 bases, leaving a gap of 15 bases between them. There are 13 amino acids in the CDR3, from cysteine to phenylalanine inclusive. Only CDR3 DNA is held: 39 bases, read in frame from base 1. From a lookup of the germline V gene (reference sequence), CDR1 and CDR2 are DFQATT and SNEGSKA.